This passage covers 27 T cell receptor beta chains from one sample sequenced in a study of T cells in Graves' hyperthyroidism and ophthalmopathy. The investigators amplified TCR beta CDR3 regions from RNA transcripts. HTBI primers were the set used in a first-round RT-PCR of the TCR CDR3. Using its own MiXCR run on the multiplex PCR reads, TCRdb lists one record per CDR3 protein. Of about 270,000 distinct CDR3 sequences detected, 22% appear once; the ten largest clones hold around 64%. Sequencing was performed on blood. All receptors come from a man aged 30 to 39 with Graves' ophthalmopathy.

The V and J genes are TRBV28 and TRBJ2-1, with D perhaps matching TRBD2 (5 bases). CDR1 and CDR2 (germline): MDHEN, SYDVKM. V shed 5 bases and J shed 5 bases, with 10 bases lying between them. CDR3 length: 13 amino acids. CDR3 bases: TGTGCCAGCAGTCCCTGGACTCACAATGAGCAGTTCTTC. This codes for CASSPWTHNEQFF.

The V and J genes are TRBV20-1 and TRBJ2-1; D not resolved. The CDR3 spans 12 residues. Germline assignment: CDR1 DFQATT and CDR2 SNEGSKA (reference sequence). Trimming took 3 bases from V and 4 from J, leaving 7 bases between them. The CDR3 DNA sequence: TGCAGTGCTAGTTCTGCATACAATGAGCAGTTCTTC. It specifies CSASSAYNEQFF.

The chain uses TRBV5-1 and TRBJ2-3; D may be TRBD2 (6 bases). This CDR3 has 15 residues. Germline V gene sequence: CDR1 SGHRS, CDR2 YFSETQ. Trimming shortened V by 5 bases and J by 2 bases, and 15 bases separated the two germline ends. CDR3 sequence: CASSRLGGDTDTQYF. The CDR3, as DNA: TGCGCCAGCAGTCGGCTAGGCGGGGACACAGATACGCAGTATTTT.

The rearrangement joins TRBV20-1 to TRBJ2-7; 10 bases are a match to TRBD2. Germline V gene sequence: CDR1 DFQATT, CDR2 SNEGSKA (reference sequence). The CDR3 loop spans 12 amino acids. J lost 5 bases, V lost 7 bases, and 5 bases had no gene match. CDR3 bases: TGCAGTGTTACTAGCGGGACCGACGAGCAGTACTTC. Amino acid sequence: CSVTSGTDEQYF.

This clonotype was observed many times. The chain joins TRBV28 to TRBJ2-5, with 9 positions matching TRBD2. Per the germline V gene, CDR1 is MDHEN and CDR2 is SYDVKM. V was clipped by 6 bases and J by 5 bases; unmatched bases: 7. This CDR3 has 14 residues. In DNA form, the CDR3 reads TGTGCCAGCAGAGCAAGCGGGGGGTGGGAGACCCAGTACTTC. Translation: CASRASGGWETQYF.

This clonotype was found many times. The V call is TRBV5-1, the J call TRBJ2-3; D gene uncertain. Per germline, CDR1 SGHRS and CDR2 YFSETQ. The CDR3 sequence is 15 residues long. Trimming cost V 0 bases and J 0 bases, with 8 bases left between them. This chain's CDR3 is CASSLDLTSTDTQYF. In DNA, the CDR3 is TGCGCCAGCAGCTTGGACCTAACTAGCACAGATACGCAGTATTTT.

On this clonotype itself: At one boundary the junction diverges from the germline segment, which might be a read error. This rearrangement joins TRBV29-1 to TRBJ1-1, with TRBD1 identical over 7 bases. The CDR3 sequence is 13 residues long. CDR1 is SQVTM and CDR2 is ANQGSEA in the germline V gene. CDR3 sequence (DNA): TGCAGCGTTGGAACAGGGGAGAACGCTGAAGCTTTCTTT. Encoded protein: CSVGTGENAEAFF.

Here the CDR3 reads CAWQGQGTGSPLHF. The DNA of the CDR3 is TGTGCCTGGCAGGGACAGGGGACGGGATCACCCCTCCACTTT. The V call is TRBV30, the J call TRBJ1-6, with TRBD1 matching over 10 bases. J lost 10 bases, V lost 5 bases, and 8 bases had no gene match. There are 14 residues in the CDR3. From germline, CDR1 is GTSNPN and CDR2 SVGIG (reference sequence).

This clonotype was observed at least ten times. V and J are TRBV28 and TRBJ2-7; D uncertain. Germline CDR1 MDHEN, CDR2 SYDVKM. V dropped 3 bases and J dropped 4 bases, with 4 bases sitting between them. The CDR3 extends over 11 amino acids. CDR3 in amino acids: CASSLFYEQYF. The DNA of the CDR3 is TGTGCCAGCAGTTTGTTTTACGAGCAGTACTTC.

This clonotype was seen a handful of times. This chain uses TRBV30 with TRBJ2-7; 9 positions agree with TRBD1. The CDR3 contains 14 residues. The junction had 7 bases not matched to a gene; V was cut back by 2 bases and J by 5 bases. The germline gives CDR1 GTSNPN, CDR2 SVGIG (reference sequence). The CDR3 coding sequence is TGTGCCTGGAGTCCGGGGACAGGGTACAACGAGCAGTACTTC. Protein: CAWSPGTGYNEQYF.

The genes are TRBV6-6 and TRBJ2-5; D perhaps matches TRBD2 (6 bases). There are 14 residues in the CDR3. The ends were cut back, 0 bases at V and 3 bases at J, with 8 bases in the middle. The germline V gene encodes CDR1 MNHNY and CDR2 SVGAGI (reference sequence). The CDR3 here is CASSYSRTKETQYF. The DNA for the CDR3 is TGTGCCAGCAGTTACTCGCGGACTAAAGAGACCCAGTACTTC.

V gene TRBV2 combines with J gene TRBJ2-1, with TRBD1 as a possible D gene (7 bases). The CDR3 consists of 15 residues. Germline values: CDR1 SNHLY, CDR2 FYNNEI. With 8 bases removed from V and 5 bases from J, the gap between germline ends came to 19 bases. CDR3 protein: CASATFRGENNEQFF. The DNA of the CDR3 is TGTGCCAGCGCGACTTTCAGGGGGGAGAACAATGAGCAGTTCTTC.

The chain is built from TRBV5-1 and TRBJ1-2; no firm D call. The V end lost 4 bases, the J end lost 3 bases, and 7 bases lay between the germline ends. CDR3 length: 12 amino acids. Germline-derived CDR1 and CDR2 are SGHRS and YFSETQ. For the CDR3, the DNA is TGCGCCAGCAGCCATGATGACTATGGCTACACCTTC. Translation: CASSHDDYGYTF.

The genes are TRBV3-1 and TRBJ2-5; the D call may be TRBD1 or TRBD2 (5 bases each). This CDR3 is 16 amino acids long. Germline CDR1 LGHDT, CDR2 YNNKEL (reference sequence). V was shortened by 4 bases and J by 1 base, with 16 bases between the two germline ends. CDR3 protein: CASSPPGTGIQETQYF. CDR3 DNA sequence: TGTGCCAGCAGCCCACCCGGGACGGGGATCCAAGAGACCCAGTACTTC.

CDR3 region: CASRNRGGAISGANVLTF. CDR3 coding DNA: TGTGCCAGCAGAAATAGAGGGGGCGCGATTTCAGGGGCCAACGTCCTGACTTTC. The chain carries TRBV6-2 or TRBV6-3 and TRBJ2-6; 7 nucleotides agree with TRBD1. In germline, CDR1 is MNHEY, CDR2 SVGEGT. The CDR3 runs to 18 residues. Trimming at V came to 6 bases and at J to 4 bases, leaving 15 bases not matched to a gene.

The chain recombines TRBV6-4 with TRBJ1-6; D is ambiguous. V was cut by 7 bases and J by 6 bases, with 19 bases left in between. Per germline, CDR1 MRHNA and CDR2 SNTAGT. The CDR3 covers 16 residues. CDR3 nucleotides: TGTGCCAGCAAATTTGGCTCCAGGCTGGGTAATTCACCCCTCCACTTT. It translates to CASKFGSRLGNSPLHF.

CDR3 coding DNA: TGTGCCAGCAGTTGGGACAGCTATGGCTACACCTTC. Amino acids: CASSWDSYGYTF. This rearrangement joins TRBV6-2 or TRBV6-3 to TRBJ1-2; TRBD1 agrees at 7 bases. The CDR3 has 12 residues. In germline, CDR1 is MNHEY, CDR2 SVGEGT. Trimming took 4 bases from V and 4 from J; bases not matched to a gene: 0.

The rearrangement uses TRBV5-1 and TRBJ2-3, with D perhaps matching TRBD1 (6 bases). This CDR3 contains 14 residues. Looked up from germline, CDR1 is SGHRS and CDR2 is YFSETQ. The V and J ends lost 4 bases and 6 bases respectively, with 15 bases between them. The CDR3 nucleotides are TGCGCCAGCAGCACCGGACAGCCCACGGATACGCAGTATTTT. Protein product: CASSTGQPTDTQYF.

This clonotype has at least ten counts. This rearrangement joins TRBV11-1 to TRBJ2-1; the match to TRBD2 covers 12 bases. V trimming: 5 bases; J trimming: 0 bases; junction bases outside the gene matches: 5. From germline, CDR1 is SGHAT and CDR2 FQDESV (reference sequence). The length of the CDR3 is 17 residues. As DNA, the CDR3 is TGTGCCAGCAGCCCGAGGACTAGCGGGAACTCCTACAATGAGCAGTTCTTC. It specifies CASSPRTSGNSYNEQFF. Drawing the rest from reference TRBV11-1 and TRBJ2-1, the complete variable domain is EAEVAQSPRYKITEKSQAVAFWCDPISGHATLYWYRQILGQGPELLVQFQDESVVDDSQLPKDRFSAERLKGVDSTLKIQPAELGDSAMYLCASSPRTSGNSYNEQFFGPGTRLTVL.

The sample holds many counts of this clonotype. The chain links TRBV20-1 to TRBJ2-1, with a weak D call TRBD1 (6 bases). Germline-derived CDR1 and CDR2 are DFQATT and SNEGSKA (reference sequence). The CDR3 contains 18 residues. Trimming left V 3 bases short and J 4 bases short, with 25 bases between. In nucleotides, the CDR3 is TGCAGTGCTAGGGGGGACATTGGGTCGAGAGTATCATACAATGAGCAGTTCTTC. Translation: CSARGDIGSRVSYNEQFF.

This clonotype was counted many times. V gene TRBV6-1 combines with J gene TRBJ2-7; D is unclear. The CDR3 runs to 13 residues. Germline CDR1 MNHNS, CDR2 SASEGT. Trimming removed 8 bases at V and 0 bases at J, with 11 bases between. The CDR3 DNA reads TGTGCCAGCCGATTGGCTCACTCCTACGAGCAGTACTTC. Protein: CASRLAHSYEQYF.

This clonotype was recorded once. The rearrangement uses TRBV5-1 and TRBJ2-7; TRBD2 matches at 7 bases. Trimming removed 0 bases from V and 9 bases from J; junction bases left unmatched: 9. The V gene's germline CDR1 is SGHRS and CDR2 YFSETQ. The CDR3 is made up of 14 amino acids. The CDR3 DNA sequence: TGCGCCAGCAGCTTGGATCTAGCGGCTCAAGGGCAGTACTTC. Protein: CASSLDLAAQGQYF.

Points on this clonotype: A single base separates this from a much larger clone, so it may be a read error. The chain uses TRBV9 and TRBJ2-7, with D uncertain. The V and J ends lost 6 bases and 4 bases respectively, with 8 bases between them. The V gene's germline CDR1 is SGDLS and CDR2 YYNGEE. The CDR3 runs to 11 residues. The CDR3 nucleotides read TGTGCCAGCAACCAAATGTACGAGCAGTACTTC. Protein: CASNQMYEQYF.

This chain uses TRBV29-1 with TRBJ2-7; D call uncertain. Trimming cost V 5 bases and J 4 bases, with 9 bases left between them. Germline values: CDR1 SQVTM, CDR2 ANQGSEA. This CDR3 comprises 11 residues. CDR3 in amino acids: CSVLGRYEQYF. The CDR3 nucleotides read TGCAGCGTTCTAGGACGGTACGAGCAGTACTTC.

The gene calls are TRBV11-3 and TRBJ2-2, with D unclear. The germline V gene has CDR1 SGHNT and CDR2 YENEEA. V was cut by 5 bases and J by 4 bases, with 14 bases left in between. CDR3 size: 15 residues. In DNA, the CDR3 is TGTGCCAGCAGCGCTCTCCCGGCCCCCACCGGGGAGCTGTTTTTT. Protein sequence: CASSALPAPTGELFF.

V gene TRBV18 combines with J gene TRBJ1-1, with 8 bases lining up with TRBD1. The CDR3 extends over 15 amino acids. The V segment lost 1 base and the J segment 4 bases; nucleotides outside the gene matches: 5. Germline values: CDR1 KGHSH, CDR2 LQKENI. CDR3 sequence (DNA): TGTGCCAGCTCACCACAACCAGGGGGCGGCACTGAAGCTTTCTTT. Its translation is CASSPQPGGGTEAFF.

Comments on this clonotype: A much larger clone lies one base from this, so it may be a read error. The V and J genes are TRBV28 and TRBJ2-7, with D hard to call. The CDR3 totals 15 residues. CDR1 and CDR2 from the germline V gene are MDHEN and SYDVKM. Written as DNA, the CDR3 is TGTGCCAGCAGTGCAAGAAAAGTCGCCTCCTACGAGCGGTACTTC. Its protein product is CASSARKVASYERYF.